This TCR beta chain was observed in a study of shared clonotypes between healthy human individuals. Study-wide results and limits: Relative to memory subsets, naive subsets generally showed larger estimated richness.

Produced via immunoSEQ multiplex PCR; TCRdb's table is partial and in-frame only. Of some 790,000 clones in the sample, roughly 72% were seen once. Concerning this clone: Its antigen is as yet unknown.

The CDR3 is 19 amino acids. Per the germline V gene, CDR1 is SNHLY and CDR2 is FYNNEI. With V trimmed by 4 bases and J by 0 bases, 15 bases remained unmatched. The sequence came from a woman under 40 in good health. The chain couples TRBV2 to TRBJ2-7, with 10 bases that match TRBD2. Specimen: memory CD4+ T cells sorted from blood. The subset here: CD45RA-negative fraction. CDR3 amino acids: CASSGTGSITSGTSYEQYF. DNA of the CDR3: TGTGCCAGCAGTGGAACAGGGAGTATAACTAGCGGGACCTCCTACGAGCAGTACTTC.